This T cell receptor (beta chain) derives from a study of blood T cells in healthy people across ages. The CDR3 runs 16 residues. The junction had 6 bases not matched to a gene; V was cut back by 0 bases and J by 6 bases. Germline V gives CDR1 SGHRS, CDR2 YFSETQ. Combining a sample-barcoded 5' primer with a J-beta primer mix, a second PCR ran for roughly 6 to 12 cycles. TCRdb ran MiXCR on the 5' RACE reads and lists one entry per CDR3 protein. This table has hundreds of thousands of distinct CDR3 sequences, about 48% appearing once. The receptor was isolated from a man aged 25 to 40 in good health. The V gene is TRBV5-1, the J gene TRBJ2-1; 10 bases agree with TRBD2. Specimen: blood. CDR3 sequence reads: CASSLGPSGSRNEQFF. DNA of the CDR3: TGCGCCAGCAGCTTGGGGCCTAGCGGGAGTCGCAATGAGCAGTTCTTC.